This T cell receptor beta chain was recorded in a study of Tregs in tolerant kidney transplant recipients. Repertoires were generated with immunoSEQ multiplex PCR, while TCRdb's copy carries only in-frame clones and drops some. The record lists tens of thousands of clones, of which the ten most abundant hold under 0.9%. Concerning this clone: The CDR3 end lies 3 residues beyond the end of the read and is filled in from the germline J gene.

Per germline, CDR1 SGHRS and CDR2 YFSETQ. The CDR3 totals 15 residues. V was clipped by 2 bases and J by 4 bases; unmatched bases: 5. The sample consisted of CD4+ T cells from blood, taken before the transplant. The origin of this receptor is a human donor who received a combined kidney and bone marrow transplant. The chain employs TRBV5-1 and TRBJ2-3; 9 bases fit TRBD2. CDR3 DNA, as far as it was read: TGCGCCAGCAGCTTTCGCGGGGGGGCCCCAGATACG. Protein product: CASSFRGGAPDT. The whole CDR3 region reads CASSFRGGAPDTQYF.